These 25 T cell receptor beta chains came from one sample sequenced in a study of identical twins. TCRdb reprocessed the 5' RACE reads via MiXCR and lists one record per CDR3 protein. Of about 550,000 distinct CDR3 sequences listed, about a fifth are singletons. These data were likewise used in another study, on yellow fever vaccine responses in identical twins.

Sequencing used CD4+ T cells sorted from blood. The receptors come from a woman under 30 in good health.

CDR3 bases: TGTGCCAGTAGTATTTCAAGCGGGAGCTGGAATGAGCAGTTCTTC. This gives the protein CASSISSGSWNEQFF. The chain links TRBV19 to TRBJ2-1; TRBD2 matches 8 bases. V shed 3 bases, J shed 7 bases, and the junction held 8 bases outside the gene matches. CDR1 is LNHDA and CDR2 is SQIVND in the germline V gene (reference sequence). The CDR3 is 15 residues long.

This clonotype was observed a handful of times. The chain has TRBV20-1 and TRBJ2-4, with 9 bases aligning to TRBD2. Germline lookup yields CDR1 DFQATT and CDR2 SNEGSKA (reference sequence). V shed 7 bases, J shed 8 bases, and the junction held 6 bases outside the gene matches. This CDR3 region has 12 residues. CDR3: CSGRREGDIQYF. In DNA, the CDR3 is TGCAGTGGCAGGCGGGAGGGAGACATTCAGTACTTC.

This clonotype showed up just once. The rearrangement links TRBV5-1 to TRBJ1-3, with no clear D. Per germline, CDR1 SGHRS and CDR2 YFSETQ. The CDR3 covers 15 residues. The V end lost 0 bases, the J end lost 0 bases, and 7 bases lay between the germline ends. The CDR3: CASSLAFSSGNTIYF. As DNA, the CDR3 is TGCGCCAGCAGCTTGGCCTTCAGCTCTGGAAACACCATATATTTT.

The genes are TRBV5-1 and TRBJ2-4; D gene unclear. Germline V gene sequence: CDR1 SGHRS, CDR2 YFSETQ. V was cut by 3 bases and J by 3 bases, with 13 bases left in between. The CDR3 runs 15 residues. CDR3 residues: CASSSALVGKNIQYF. In nucleotides, the CDR3 is TGCGCCAGCAGCTCCGCCCTTGTGGGCAAAAACATTCAGTACTTC. Full variable domain (remainder filled in from reference TRBV5-1 and TRBJ2-4): KAGVTQTPRYLIKTRGQQVTLSCSPISGHRSVSWYQQTPGQGLQFLFEYFSETQRNKGNFPGRFSGRQFSNSRSEMNVSTLELGDSALYLCASSSALVGKNIQYFGAGTRLSVL.

V and J are TRBV2 and TRBJ2-2; maybe TRBD2 (6 bases). The CDR3 has 15 amino acids. Looked up from germline, CDR1 is SNHLY and CDR2 is FYNNEI. The V end lost 7 bases, the J end lost 4 bases, and 16 bases lay between the germline ends. The CDR3 DNA reads TGTGCCAGCAAACTAGCAACCTTGGTCACCGGGGAGCTGTTTTTT. Protein product: CASKLATLVTGELFF.

The rearrangement uses TRBV15 and TRBJ2-7; a possible D gene is TRBD2 (6 bases). This CDR3 has 15 residues. V was cut by 6 bases and J by 3 bases, with 18 bases left in between. The germline V gene has CDR1 LNHNV and CDR2 YYDKDF (reference sequence). The CDR3: CATSVSVSGYYEQYF. CDR3 nucleotides: TGTGCCACCAGTGTTAGCGTTAGCGGTTACTACGAGCAGTACTTC.

This CDR3 reads CASSVTGGVTDTQYF. Written as DNA, the CDR3 is TGCGCCAGCAGCGTAACAGGGGGCGTAACAGATACGCAGTATTTT. V gene TRBV5-1 combines with J gene TRBJ2-3; 9 nucleotides agree with TRBD1. The CDR3 is made up of 15 amino acids. J lost 3 bases, V lost 4 bases, and 6 bases had no gene match. CDR1 is SGHRS, CDR2 YFSETQ, per germline.

This clonotype was seen many times. The V gene is TRBV5-1, the J gene TRBJ2-2; D gene unclear. CDR3 length: 15 amino acids. Per germline, CDR1 SGHRS and CDR2 YFSETQ. Trimming left V 0 bases short and J 2 bases short, with 8 bases between. The CDR3 protein is CASSLGRSNTGELFF. The CDR3 nucleotides read TGCGCCAGCAGCTTGGGCAGGTCAAACACCGGGGAGCTGTTTTTT.

The genes are TRBV27 and TRBJ2-1; 8 bases agree with TRBD2. Trimming at V came to 4 bases and at J to 5 bases, leaving 13 bases not matched to a gene. CDR1 and CDR2 (germline): MNHEY, SMNVEV (reference sequence). CDR3 length: 17 residues. The CDR3 sequence is CASSSSGAGGYNNEQFF. The CDR3 DNA reads TGTGCCAGCAGTTCCTCCGGGGCGGGGGGTTATAACAATGAGCAGTTCTTC.

This clonotype was seen a handful of times. The chain recombines TRBV7-2 with TRBJ2-3; possibly TRBD2 for D (6 bases). Germline V CDR1 and CDR2: SGHTA, FQGNSA. The CDR3 consists of 14 residues. Trimming took off 0 bases at V and 5 bases at J, with 9 bases between the two ends. The CDR3 reads CASSLAAGGDTQYF. DNA of the CDR3: TGTGCCAGCAGCTTAGCAGCGGGTGGAGATACGCAGTATTTT. The entire variable domain, with the rest obtained from reference TRBV7-2 and TRBJ2-3, is as follows: GAGVSQSPSNKVTEKGKDVELRCDPISGHTALYWYRQSLGQGLEFLIYFQGNSAPDKSGLPSDRFSAERTGGSVSTLTIQRTQQEDSAVYLCASSLAAGGDTQYFGPGTRLTVL.

For this clonotype: Germline is not matched at one junction end, which may reflect a read error. The J gene is TRBJ1-5, the V gene TRBV2, with TRBD1 as a possible D gene (5 bases). The CDR3 runs to 14 residues. Germline V gene data show CDR1 as SNHLY and CDR2 as FYNNEI. The CDR3: CASRIVGSGAAQHF. The CDR3 nucleotides are TGTGCTAGCAGGATAGTTGGGTCCGGGGCGGCCCAGCATTTT.

This sequence joins TRBV5-1 and TRBJ2-1; 7 positions agree with TRBD2. Germline lookup yields CDR1 SGHRS and CDR2 YFSETQ. The CDR3 has 17 residues. V shed 0 bases and J 1 base; nucleotides not matched to a gene: 7. CDR3 loop: CASSLVGAGSSYNEQFF. The DNA of the CDR3 is TGCGCCAGCAGCTTGGTGGGAGCGGGAAGTTCCTACAATGAGCAGTTCTTC.

This clonotype was observed a few times. This sequence joins TRBV12-3 or TRBV12-4 and TRBJ2-7, with D tentatively TRBD1 (5 bases). The CDR3 is 13 residues long. Trimming left V 6 bases short and J 3 bases short, with 12 bases between. The CDR3 region is CASRNRTIYEQYF. Here the CDR3 DNA reads TGTGCCAGCAGGAACAGGACGATCTACGAGCAGTACTTC.

The chain is built from TRBV9 and TRBJ2-1; either TRBD1 or TRBD2 may fit D (5 bases each). Trimming left V 4 bases short and J 0 bases short, with 11 bases between. The CDR3 spans 15 residues. CDR1 is SGDLS and CDR2 is YYNGEE in the germline V gene. CDR3 in DNA: TGTGCCAGCAGCTGGGGGACGAGCTCCTACAATGAGCAGTTCTTC. It is translated as CASSWGTSSYNEQFF.

The rearrangement uses TRBV29-1 and TRBJ2-3, with a possible D match to TRBD1 (5 bases). The CDR3 sequence is 12 residues long. Trimming took off 5 bases at V and 6 bases at J, with 12 bases between the two ends. In germline, CDR1 is SQVTM, CDR2 ANQGSEA. The CDR3 DNA is TGCAGCGTTCAAGGGGTCGTCGATACGCAGTATTTT. Translation gives CSVQGVVDTQYF.

The sample holds a few counts of this clonotype. This chain uses TRBV10-3 with TRBJ2-3; no firm D call. The CDR3 runs to 13 residues. Looked up from germline, CDR1 is ENHRY and CDR2 is SYGVKD. V lost 6 bases, J lost 5 bases, and 12 bases lay in between. For the CDR3, the DNA is TGTGCCATCAGAGGTCCCTTAGAAGATACGCAGTATTTT. It encodes CAIRGPLEDTQYF.

The chain uses TRBV21-1 and TRBJ2-5; TRBD2 is the table's D call and was not checked against the DNA. TRBV21-1 is a documented pseudogene. The CDR3 runs 17 residues. CDR3 bases: TGTGCCAGCAGCACCCAACGACTAGCGGGAGGAGAAGAGACCCAGTACTTC. Encoded protein: CASSTQRLAGGEETQYF.

This chain joins TRBV18 and TRBJ2-1; 8 bases fit TRBD2. CDR1 and CDR2 (germline): KGHSH, LQKENI. The J segment lost 16 bases and the V segment lost 0 bases, leaving 8 bases of the junction unmatched. This CDR3 spans 13 amino acids. The CDR3 sequence: CASSPPWRGDFFF. The CDR3 nucleotides are TGTGCCAGCTCACCACCCTGGCGGGGGGACTTTTTCTTC.

This clonotype was seen a handful of times. The gene calls are TRBV12-3 or TRBV12-4 and TRBJ2-1; D possibly corresponds to TRBD2 (5 bases). The CDR3 extends over 15 amino acids. V lost 2 bases to trimming and J lost 5 bases, with 13 bases between them. The CDR3 sequence is CASSLRDGLNNEQFF. The CDR3 region has the DNA TGTGCCAGCAGTTTAAGAGACGGACTTAACAATGAGCAGTTCTTC.

This clonotype was recorded at least ten times. V and J are TRBV5-1 and TRBJ2-7, with a weak D call TRBD1 (6 bases). Between the trimmed V and J ends, which lost 4 bases and 3 bases, there was a span of 17 bases. Germline V lookup: CDR1 SGHRS, CDR2 YFSETQ. The CDR3 sequence is 15 residues long. For the CDR3, the DNA is TGCGCCAGCAGCCCAATACAGGGTAAGGGCTACGAGCAGTACTTC. Translation: CASSPIQGKGYEQYF.

V is TRBV4-1 and J is TRBJ2-1, with a tentative D call TRBD1 (6 bases). The CDR3 runs to 20 residues. Germline V gives CDR1 MGHRA, CDR2 YSYEKL. Trimming pared 0 bases from V and 1 base from J, leaving 22 bases between. For the CDR3, the DNA is TGCGCCAGCAGCCAAGATGTGGTGGCGCAGTGGGGGCAATCCTACAATGAGCAGTTCTTC. Translated, it gives CASSQDVVAQWGQSYNEQFF.

This clonotype has only a few counts. The chain combines TRBV4-2 with TRBJ1-5; 11 nucleotides agree with TRBD1. CDR1 is LGHNA, CDR2 YNFKEQ, per germline. V shed 4 bases, J shed 4 bases, and the junction held 3 bases outside the gene matches. The CDR3 is made up of 15 amino acids. The CDR3 sequence is CASSLGQGVNQPQHF. The DNA for the CDR3 is TGTGCCAGCAGCCTGGGACAGGGGGTTAATCAGCCCCAGCATTTT.

This clonotype was counted between two and nine times. CDR3: CASSQDVRELFF. The CDR3 DNA reads TGTGCCAGCAGCCAAGATGTCAGGGAGCTGTTTTTT. The chain joins TRBV3-1 to TRBJ2-2; D call uncertain. Trimming removed 0 bases at V and 9 bases at J, with 5 bases between. From germline, CDR1 is LGHDT and CDR2 YNNKEL (reference sequence). The CDR3 length is 12 residues.

This rearrangement joins TRBV20-1 to TRBJ2-3; TRBD2 matches at 13 bases. CDR1 and CDR2 (germline): DFQATT, SNEGSKA (reference sequence). The CDR3 loop spans 16 amino acids. J gave up 5 bases and V 1 base, and 6 bases lay outside the gene matches. DNA for the CDR3: TGCAGTGCTAGAGGGCCGGGACTAGCGGGGCTAGATACGCAGTATTTT. Amino acid sequence: CSARGPGLAGLDTQYF.

This rearrangement joins TRBV10-3 to TRBJ2-1; 7 positions match TRBD1. The CDR3 runs to 13 residues. V gave up 7 bases and J gave up 5 bases; unmatched junction bases: 5. Per germline, CDR1 ENHRY and CDR2 SYGVKD. The CDR3: CAIKGTEDNEQFF. The CDR3 DNA is TGTGCCATCAAAGGGACAGAGGACAATGAGCAGTTCTTC.